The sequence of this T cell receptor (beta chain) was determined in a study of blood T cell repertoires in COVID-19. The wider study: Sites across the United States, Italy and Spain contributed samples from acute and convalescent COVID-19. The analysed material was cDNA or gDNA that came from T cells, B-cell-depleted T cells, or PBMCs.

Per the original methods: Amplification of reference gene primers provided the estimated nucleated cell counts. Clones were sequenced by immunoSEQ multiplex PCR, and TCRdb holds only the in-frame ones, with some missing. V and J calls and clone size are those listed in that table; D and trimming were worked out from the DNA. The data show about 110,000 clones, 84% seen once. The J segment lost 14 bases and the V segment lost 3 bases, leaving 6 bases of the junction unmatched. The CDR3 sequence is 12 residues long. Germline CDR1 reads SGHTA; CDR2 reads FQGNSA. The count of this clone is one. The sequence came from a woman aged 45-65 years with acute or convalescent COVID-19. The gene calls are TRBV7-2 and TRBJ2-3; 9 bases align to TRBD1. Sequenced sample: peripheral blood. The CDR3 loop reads CASSLFGTGLYF. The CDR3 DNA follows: TGTGCCAGCAGCTTGTTCGGGACAGGGTTGTATTTT.